The clone carrying this T cell receptor beta chain has just one count. The antigen remains undetermined. Germline lookup yields CDR1 GTSNPN and CDR2 SVGIG (reference sequence). The germline V and J ends were trimmed by 4 bases and 2 bases, with 20 bases remaining between them. The CDR3 is 17 amino acids. Using 200 ng DNA, some 30,000 T cell genomes, the sorted-subset replicate PCRs were run. Here immunoSEQ multiplex PCR was the method, and the copy in TCRdb shows in-frame clones only, minus some. Of 2 million to 3 million clones listed, under 95% are singletons. The data were obtained in a study of shared clonotypes between healthy human individuals. Study results and limitations: Sequencing depth was expected to influence donor clonotype sharing. Since donors were few, the genetic and exposure-history diversity represented was limited.

The sample taken for sequencing was naive CD4+ T cells from PBMCs. Subset noted: CD45RA+ positively selected. This clonotype was sampled from a man aged 18 to 29 in good health. Some clones in this sample may be carry-over from other donors' samples. The rearrangement links TRBV30 to TRBJ2-2; TRBD2 is a possible D gene (5 bases). The CDR3, as DNA: TGTGCCTGGACCCTTACCCCGGGAACCCTCAACACCGGGGAGCTGTTTTTT. Protein sequence: CAWTLTPGTLNTGELFF.